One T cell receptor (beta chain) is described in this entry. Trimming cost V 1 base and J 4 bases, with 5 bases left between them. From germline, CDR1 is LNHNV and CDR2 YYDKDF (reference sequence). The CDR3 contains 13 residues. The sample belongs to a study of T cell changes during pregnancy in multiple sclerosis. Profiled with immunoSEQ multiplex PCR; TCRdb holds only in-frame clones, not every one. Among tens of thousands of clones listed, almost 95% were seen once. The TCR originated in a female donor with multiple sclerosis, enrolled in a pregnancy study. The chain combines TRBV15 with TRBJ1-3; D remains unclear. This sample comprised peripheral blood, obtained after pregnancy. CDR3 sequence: CATSRGGGNTIYF. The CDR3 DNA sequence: TGTGCCACCAGCAGAGGCGGGGGAAACACCATATATTTT. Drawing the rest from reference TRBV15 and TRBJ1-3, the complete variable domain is DAMVIQNPRYQVTQFGKPVTLSCSQTLNHNVMYWYQQKSSQAPKLLFHYYDKDFNNEADTPDNFQSRRPNTSFCFLDIRSPGLGDTAMYLCATSRGGGNTIYFGEGSWLTVV.